This T cell receptor (beta chain) was sequenced for a study of human T cells and chemical hapten exposure. Germline V lookup: CDR1 SGHRS, CDR2 YFSETQ. The CDR3 is made up of 14 amino acids. The V end was cut by 5 bases, the J end by 0 bases, with 12 bases between. The time point: pre-sensitization, week 0. The treatment: therapeutic diphenylcyclopropenone sensitization with weekly scalp DPC. MiXCR, applied by TCRdb to the RACE reads, yields one record per CDR3 protein. This repertoire shows 80,000 to 100,000 distinct CDR3 sequences, approximately 10% found once; its top ten account for about 3%. This clonotype was seen many times. Its antigen remains unknown. General observations from the study: It was expanded TCRs that formed significantly more large CDR3 similarity clusters than controls did. No shift was seen in TCRs above 1 in 1000 frequency with DPC sensitization.

The rearrangement links TRBV5-1 to TRBJ2-7; tentatively, D is TRBD1 (5 bases). Sequenced material: whole blood, taken in connection with sensitization to the hapten diphenylcyclopropenone (DPC). The sequence derives from a woman aged 55-75 years with alopecia areata. Some clones in this sample may be carry-over from other donors' samples. The CDR3 loop reads CASSRQTASYEQYF. In DNA form, the CDR3 reads TGCGCCAGCAGTCGACAGACGGCCTCCTACGAGCAGTACTTC.